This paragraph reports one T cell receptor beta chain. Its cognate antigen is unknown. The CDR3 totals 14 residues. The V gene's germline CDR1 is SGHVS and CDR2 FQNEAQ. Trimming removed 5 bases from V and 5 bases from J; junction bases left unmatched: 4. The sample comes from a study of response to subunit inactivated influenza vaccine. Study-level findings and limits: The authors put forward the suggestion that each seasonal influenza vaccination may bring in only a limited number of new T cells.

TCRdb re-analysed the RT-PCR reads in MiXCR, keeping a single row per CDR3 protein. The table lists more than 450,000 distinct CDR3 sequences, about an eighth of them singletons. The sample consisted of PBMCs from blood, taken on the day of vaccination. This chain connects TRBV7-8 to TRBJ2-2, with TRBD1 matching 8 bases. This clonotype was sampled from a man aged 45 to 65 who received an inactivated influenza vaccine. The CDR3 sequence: CASSIRTGTGELFF. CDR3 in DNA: TGTGCCAGCAGCATCAGGACAGGGACCGGGGAGCTGTTTTTT.